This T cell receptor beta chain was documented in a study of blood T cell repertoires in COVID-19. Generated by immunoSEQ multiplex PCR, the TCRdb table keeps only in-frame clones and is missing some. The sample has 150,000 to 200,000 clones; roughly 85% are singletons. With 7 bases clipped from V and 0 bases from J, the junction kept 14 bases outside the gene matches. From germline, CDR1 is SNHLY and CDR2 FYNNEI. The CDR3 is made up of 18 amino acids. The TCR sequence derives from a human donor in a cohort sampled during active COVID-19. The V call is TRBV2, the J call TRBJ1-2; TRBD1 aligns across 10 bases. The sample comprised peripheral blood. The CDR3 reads CASTPAGTGERANYGYTF. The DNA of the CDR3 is TGTGCCAGCACCCCGGCCGGGACAGGGGAGAGGGCTAACTATGGCTACACCTTC.